Sequencing of this T cell receptor beta chain was carried out in a study of siplizumab effects on memory and regulatory T cells. Study-level points and caveats: Alloreactive clones mapping to unstimulated subsets formed only a minor fraction. Siplizumab cultures yielded proliferating Tregs whose suppressive function was not confirmed. Alloreactive sequences that could be traced to unstimulated CD4+ memory cells showed a significant reduction under siplizumab.

About this clone itself: The antigen is unknown.

Profiled with immunoSEQ multiplex PCR; TCRdb holds only in-frame clones, not every one. The table shows tens of thousands of clones, with roughly 96% occurring only once. Trimming left V 1 base short and J 6 bases short, with 20 bases between. CDR3 length: 17 residues. CDR1 LGHNA and CDR2 YSLEER come from the germline V gene. This chain links TRBV4-3 with TRBJ2-3; the D gene is possibly TRBD2 (5 bases). The receptor was derived from a human donor in good health. The sequenced material came from naive CD8+ T cells sorted from blood. CDR3 amino acids: CASSQVRGNYRRDTQYF. For the CDR3, the DNA is TGCGCCAGCAGCCAAGTTCGCGGAAACTATCGGAGGGATACGCAGTATTTT.